This TCR beta chain stems from a study of blood T cell repertoires in COVID-19. Overall study context: Collection of acute and convalescent COVID-19 samples took place in the United States, Italy and Spain.

The CDR3 has 15 amino acids. Trimming removed 2 bases at V and 3 bases at J, with 11 bases between. Germline V gene sequence: CDR1 MNHEY, CDR2 SVGEGT. Original processing methods: From reference gene primer amplification, estimates of nucleated cell counts were derived. The protocol was immunoSEQ multiplex PCR, while the TCRdb copy is restricted to in-frame clones and leaves out a portion. V and J calls and clone size are given by that table; D and trimming were obtained from the DNA. The repertoire holds 90,000 to 150,000 clones, with roughly four fifths as singletons. The chain joins TRBV6-2 or TRBV6-3 to TRBJ1-5; TRBD1 might be the D (5 bases). The sequenced material came from peripheral blood. The clonotype comes from a human donor in a cohort sampled during active COVID-19. CDR3: CASSYGRTPNQPQHF. CDR3 bases: TGTGCCAGCAGTTACGGTAGGACACCCAATCAGCCCCAGCATTTT.